This entry lists 22 T cell receptor beta chains sequenced from one sample in a study of OX40 agonist ivuxolimab in advanced cancers. Assay used: immunoSEQ multiplex PCR; TCRdb lists only in-frame clones, some missing. The sample has 65,000 to 90,000 clones, roughly 91% seen once. Sequences were derived from CD4+ or CD8+ T cells sorted from blood, sampled in a trial of the OX40 agonist ivuxolimab. The receptor source for this set is an adult with an advanced solid tumor such as melanoma, head and neck, liver or kidney cancer.

The V and J genes are TRBV2 and TRBJ2-3; no clear D gene. Between the trimmed V and J ends, which lost 6 bases and 0 bases, there was a span of 7 bases. This CDR3 has 13 amino acids. Germline CDR1 is SNHLY and CDR2 is FYNNEI. CDR3 sequence reads: CASSAQSTDTQYF. The DNA for the CDR3 is TGTGCCAGCAGCGCTCAGAGCACAGATACGCAGTATTTT. The full variable domain, rest sourced from reference TRBV2 and TRBJ2-3, is EPEVTQTPSHQVTQMGQEVILRCVPISNHLYFYWYRQILGQKVEFLVSFYNNEISEKSEIFDDQFSVERPDGSNFTLKIRSTKLEDSAMYFCASSAQSTDTQYFGPGTRLTVL.

The chain links TRBV30 to TRBJ2-7; tentative D call: TRBD2 (6 bases). The CDR3 contains 13 residues. Germline CDR1 and CDR2: GTSNPN and SVGIG (reference sequence). Deletions cut 6 bases from V and 2 bases from J, with 14 bases between. In DNA, the CDR3 is TGTGCCTGCCTCCTTAGCGGACCCTACGAGCAGTACTTC. Amino acids: CACLLSGPYEQYF.

The chain joins TRBV9 to TRBJ2-1, with 9 bases identical to TRBD1. The CDR3 spans 16 residues. Germline V gene data show CDR1 as SGDLS and CDR2 as YYNGEE. With V trimmed by 2 bases and J by 9 bases, 12 bases remained unmatched. The CDR3 region is CASSVAGQGGLSEQFF. Written as DNA, the CDR3 is TGTGCCAGCAGCGTTGCGGGACAGGGCGGTTTGAGTGAGCAGTTCTTC.

The chain is built from TRBV11-2 and TRBJ2-7; D might be TRBD1 or TRBD2, each matching 5 bases. The CDR3 totals 13 residues. Deletions cut 5 bases from V and 0 bases from J, with 8 bases between. Germline CDR1 SGHAT, CDR2 FQNNGV. The CDR3 here is CASSRGDSYEQYF. The DNA for the CDR3 is TGTGCCAGCAGCCGGGGCGACTCCTACGAGCAGTACTTC. Supplemented by reference TRBV11-2 and TRBJ2-7, the full variable domain reads EAGVAQSPRYKIIEKRQSVAFWCNPISGHATLYWYQQILGQGPKLLIQFQNNGVVDDSQLPKDRFSAERLKGVDSTLKIQPAKLEDSAVYLCASSRGDSYEQYFGPGTRLTVT.

The rearrangement links TRBV28 to TRBJ1-2, with 9 positions matching TRBD1. The CDR3 totals 15 residues. The V gene end was trimmed by 10 bases and the J gene end by 8 bases; junction bases not matched to a gene: 17. Germline lookup yields CDR1 MDHEN and CDR2 SYDVKM. CDR3 protein: CATEAGQGPWWGYTF. Written as DNA, the CDR3 is TGTGCCACCGAAGCGGGACAGGGCCCGTGGTGGGGCTACACCTTC.

The chain combines TRBV30 with TRBJ2-3; tentative D call: TRBD2 (7 bases). The CDR3 is 14 amino acids. With 1 base removed from V and 10 bases from J, the gap between germline ends came to 18 bases. Per the germline V gene, CDR1 is GTSNPN and CDR2 is SVGIG (reference sequence). The CDR3 sequence is CAWSAGGGANSQYF. The CDR3 DNA is TGTGCCTGGAGTGCGGGCGGGGGCGCCAATTCGCAGTATTTT.

This chain joins TRBV2 and TRBJ2-5; weak D call: TRBD1 (5 bases). Per germline, CDR1 SNHLY and CDR2 FYNNEI. V was pared by 7 bases and J by 2 bases, with 14 bases between. This CDR3 comprises 14 residues. CDR3 sequence: CASTEQGLQETQYF. In nucleotides, the CDR3 is TGTGCCAGCACCGAGCAGGGATTACAAGAGACCCAGTACTTC. Based on the CDR3 plus reference TRBV2 and TRBJ2-5, the full variable domain is EPEVTQTPSHQVTQMGQEVILRCVPISNHLYFYWYRQILGQKVEFLVSFYNNEISEKSEIFDDQFSVERPDGSNFTLKIRSTKLEDSAMYFCASTEQGLQETQYFGPGTRLLVL.

The chain has TRBV5-4 and TRBJ2-3; a possible D gene is TRBD2 (8 bases). V shed 0 bases and J shed 4 bases, with 18 bases lying between them. The CDR3 is 17 amino acids. CDR1 is SGHNT, CDR2 YYREEE, per germline (reference sequence). CDR3 in amino acids: CASSLAGRGRSADTQYF. The DNA for the CDR3 is TGTGCCAGCAGCTTGGCCGGGAGGGGGCGGTCAGCAGATACGCAGTATTTT. The entire variable domain, with the rest obtained from reference TRBV5-4 and TRBJ2-3, is as follows: ETGVTQSPTHLIKTRGQQVTLRCSSQSGHNTVSWYQQALGQGPQFIFQYYREEENGRGNFPPRFSGLQFPNYSSELNVNALELDDSALYLCASSLAGRGRSADTQYFGPGTRLTVL.

This clone has a single count. V is TRBV28 and J is TRBJ2-2; TRBD1 is a possible D gene (5 bases). V lost 5 bases and J 1 base, leaving 11 bases between the germline ends. Germline loops: CDR1 MDHEN, CDR2 SYDVKM. There are 15 residues in the CDR3. CDR3 residues: CASSPSTGNTGELFF. CDR3 nucleotide sequence: TGTGCCAGCAGTCCCTCAACAGGGAACACCGGGGAGCTGTTTTTT.

J is TRBJ1-4 and V is TRBV5-4; D is uncertain. CDR3 length: 17 amino acids. Germline-derived CDR1 and CDR2 are SGHNT and YYREEE (reference sequence). V lost 0 bases and J lost 0, with 12 bases in between. Here the CDR3 DNA reads TGTGCCAGCAGCTTGGTGGAGGGAACCCCAACTAATGAAAAACTGTTTTTT. Its translation: CASSLVEGTPTNEKLFF.

V and J are TRBV18 and TRBJ1-4; D is undetermined. CDR1 and CDR2 from the germline V gene are KGHSH and LQKENI. The CDR3 is made up of 13 amino acids. Trimming stripped 6 bases from V and 3 bases from J, with 8 bases between. The CDR3 is CASSDGSNEKLFF. The CDR3 bases are TGTGCCAGCTCGGACGGATCTAATGAAAAACTGTTTTTT.

The genes are TRBV28 and TRBJ1-1, with a weak D call TRBD1 (6 bases). Deletions cut 2 bases from V and 1 base from J, with 14 bases between. The CDR3 extends over 16 amino acids. Germline CDR1 and CDR2: MDHEN and SYDVKM. CDR3 nucleotide sequence: TGTGCCAGCAGTTTACCTTCGACAGGACCGAACACTGAAGCTTTCTTT. Its translation: CASSLPSTGPNTEAFF. Variable domain in full (rest from reference TRBV28 and TRBJ1-1): DVKVTQSSRYLVKRTGEKVFLECVQDMDHENMFWYRQDPGLGLRLIYFSYDVKMKEKGDIPEGYSVSREKKERFSLILESASTNQTSMYLCASSLPSTGPNTEAFFGQGTRLTVV.

This clone was detected once. The chain has TRBV5-1 and TRBJ2-6; 7 positions agree with TRBD1. The germline CDR1 and CDR2 sequences are SGHRS and YFSETQ. After removal of 4 bases from V and 0 bases from J, the junction contained 19 bases not matched to a gene. The CDR3 runs to 21 residues. CDR3 sequence: CASSPKMSPGQILSGANVLTF. As DNA, the CDR3 is TGCGCCAGCAGCCCAAAGATGAGCCCGGGACAGATACTCTCTGGGGCCAACGTCCTGACTTTC.

The CDR3 sequence: CASGLGGLAVAYEQYF. Written as DNA, the CDR3 is TGTGCTAGTGGTTTGGGCGGACTAGCGGTTGCCTACGAGCAGTACTTC. The chain joins TRBV12-5 to TRBJ2-7; 10 nucleotides match TRBD2. Trimming took 1 base from V and 2 from J; bases not matched to a gene: 5. CDR1 is LGHNT, CDR2 FRNRAP, per germline. The CDR3 consists of 16 residues. Full variable domain (outside the CDR3, taken from reference TRBV12-5 and TRBJ2-7): DARVTQTPRHKVTEMGQEVTMRCQPILGHNTVFWYRQTMMQGLELLAYFRNRAPLDDSGMPKDRFSAEMPDATLATLKIQPSEPRDSAVYFCASGLGGLAVAYEQYFGPGTRLTVT.

The gene calls are TRBV28 and TRBJ1-2, with TRBD1 matching 9 bases. This CDR3 has 14 amino acids. Germline CDR1 reads MDHEN; CDR2 reads SYDVKM. Germline trimming cut 4 bases from V and 7 bases from J; bases unmatched to any gene: 7. CDR3: CASSSSGTGIGYTF. The CDR3 nucleotides read TGTGCCAGCAGTTCCTCCGGGACAGGGATTGGCTACACCTTC.

This clone appeared a few times. The CDR3 sequence is CASSLGEGEQFF. The CDR3 DNA reads as TGTGCCAGCAGCTTGGGCGAGGGTGAGCAGTTCTTC. The J gene is TRBJ2-1, the V gene TRBV5-6, with D possibly being TRBD2 (5 bases). The germline CDR1 and CDR2 sequences are SGHDT and YYEEEE. The CDR3 totals 12 residues. Trimming left V 0 bases short and J 9 bases short, with 7 bases between.

This clone was seen a few times. This sequence joins TRBV29-1 and TRBJ2-1; D remains unclear. Germline V gene data show CDR1 as SQVTM and CDR2 as ANQGSEA. Between the trimmed V and J ends, which lost 3 bases and 6 bases, there was a span of 9 bases. The CDR3 loop spans 12 amino acids. Here the CDR3 reads CSVDVSSNEQFF. CDR3 sequence (DNA): TGCAGCGTTGATGTTAGCTCCAATGAGCAGTTCTTC.

The genes are TRBV25-1 and TRBJ2-3; TRBD2 might be the D (5 bases). Germline CDR1 and CDR2: MGHDK and SYGVNS. The V gene lost 1 base and the J gene lost 2 bases, with 13 bases spanning the gap. The CDR3 runs 16 residues. The CDR3 DNA sequence: TGTGCCAGCAGTGAATCACGGCGGGCCTTCACAGATACGCAGTATTTT. Encoded protein: CASSESRRAFTDTQYF.

The V gene is TRBV18, the J gene TRBJ1-2; 7 positions match TRBD1. Germline CDR1 reads KGHSH; CDR2 reads LQKENI. This CDR3 has 15 amino acids. The junction had 6 bases not matched to a gene; V was cut back by 2 bases and J by 3 bases. The CDR3 here is CASSPAQGRDYGYTF. The DNA for the CDR3 is TGTGCCAGCTCACCAGCACAGGGGCGGGACTATGGCTACACCTTC.

This CDR3 reads CASSYRANSYNEQFF. CDR3 sequence (DNA): TGTGCCAGCAGTTACCGGGCGAACTCCTACAATGAGCAGTTCTTC. The chain couples TRBV6-5 to TRBJ2-1; D gene unclear. The CDR3 totals 15 residues. CDR1 and CDR2 (germline): MNHEY, SVGAGI. Trimming pared 2 bases from V and 0 bases from J, leaving 8 bases between.

The rearrangement links TRBV30 to TRBJ1-1; possible D gene TRBD1, 5 bases. This CDR3 has 13 residues. V lost 0 bases and J 6 bases, leaving 11 bases between the germline ends. From germline, CDR1 is GTSNPN and CDR2 SVGIG (reference sequence). The CDR3 DNA is TGTGCCTGGAGTGTAGACAGTAGCTCTGAAGCTTTCTTT. Amino acid sequence: CAWSVDSSSEAFF.

V gene TRBV5-1 combines with J gene TRBJ2-1; 11 nucleotides align to TRBD2. Looked up from germline, CDR1 is SGHRS and CDR2 is YFSETQ. The CDR3 has 13 residues. The trim removed 5 bases at V and 8 bases at J, leaving 3 bases unmatched. CDR3 protein: CASRLAGGYEQFF. The CDR3 DNA reads as TGCGCCAGCAGGCTAGCGGGAGGCTATGAGCAGTTCTTC.